Listed below are T cell receptor beta chains from one sample, sequenced in a study of blood T cell repertoires in COVID-19. TCRdb's table, derived via immunoSEQ multiplex PCR, lists solely in-frame clones and lacks some. Of some 99,000 clones in the sample, 65% to 90% were seen once. Sequencing was performed on peripheral blood. These receptors were taken from a woman aged 80 or older with active or convalescent COVID-19. CDR3s include the opening cysteine and the closing phenylalanine or tryptophan. D genes are given only for firm matches. Clone sizes are given selectively: once, few, many, or a class where the clone is expanded.

size	V	D	J	DNA	CDR3
NA	TRBV11-3	TRBD2	TRBJ2-7	TGTGCCAGCAGCGCTGGGACTAGCGGGATGGACGAGCAGTACTTC	CASSAGTSGMDEQYF
NA	TRBV11-2	TRBD2	TRBJ2-7	TGTGCCAGCAGCCCGTCCGGGGGGTACAACGAGCAGTACTTC	CASSPSGGYNEQYF
NA	TRBV4-2	TRBD2	TRBJ2-2	TGTGCCAGCAGCCTCGGGACTAGCCGGACCAACACCGGGGAGCTGTTTTTT	CASSLGTSRTNTGELFF
NA	TRBV5-6	NA	TRBJ2-7	TGTGCCAGCAGCTTGACAGTCATTTCCTACGAGCAGTACTTC	CASSLTVISYEQYF
NA	TRBV3-1/TRBV3-2	NA	TRBJ2-5	TGTGCCAGCAGCCAAGGAGGCCAACAAGAGACCCAGTACTTC	CASSQGGQQETQYF
NA	TRBV28	TRBD2	TRBJ2-1	TGTGCCAGCAGTTGGGAGGGGACTAGCCACAATGAGCAGTTCTTC	CASSWEGTSHNEQFF
NA	TRBV5-1	TRBD1	TRBJ1-2	TGCGCCAGCAGCTTGGCCTTGGGACAGAACTATGGCTACACCTTC	CASSLALGQNYGYTF
NA	TRBV7-9	TRBD2	TRBJ2-6	TGTGCCAGCAGCTTGGCGGGGGGGACAAGCGGGGCCAACGTCCTGACTTTC	CASSLAGGTSGANVLTF
large	TRBV28	NA	TRBJ1-4	TGTGCCAGCAGTTTAGAAGGTATAGGGGCCACTAATGAAAAACTGTTTTTT	CASSLEGIGATNEKLFF
NA	TRBV11-2	NA	TRBJ2-1	TGTGCCAGCAATCCCGGACTTGTCTCCTACAATGAGCAGTTCTTC	CASNPGLVSYNEQFF
few	TRBV15	NA	TRBJ1-4	TGTGCCACCAGCAGAGATTACGGGACACTGGGAGAAAAACTGTTTTTT	CATSRDYGTLGEKLFF
NA	TRBV9	TRBD2	TRBJ2-1	TGTGCCAGCAGCCTAAGGACTAGTGATGAGCAGTTCTTC	CASSLRTSDEQFF
NA	TRBV7-2	TRBD1	TRBJ1-5	TGTGCCAGCAGCTCCTGGACAGGGACAGATCAGCCCCAGCATTTT	CASSSWTGTDQPQHF
NA	TRBV20-1	TRBD1	TRBJ2-6	TGCAGTGCTAGTAGACAGGGTTTTTCATCTGGGGCCAACGTCCTGACTTTC	CSASRQGFSSGANVLTF
NA	TRBV6-5	NA	TRBJ2-7	TGTGCCAGCACCGCAGACTACGAGCAGTACTTC	CASTADYEQYF
NA	TRBV6-1	TRBD2	TRBJ2-6	TGTGCCAGCAGTGAAATGGAGCGGGAAGGTGGGGCCAACGTCCTGACTTTC	CASSEMEREGGANVLTF
once	TRBV7-3	TRBD2	TRBJ2-1	TGTGCCAGCAGCATAGGGACTAGCGGGGGCAACAAGGAGCAGTTCTTC	CASSIGTSGGNKEQFF
NA	TRBV5-4	NA	TRBJ2-7	TGTGCCAGCAGCTTGGTTGGCAGCTACGAGCAGTACTTC	CASSLVGSYEQYF
NA	TRBV6-6	NA	TRBJ1-4	TGTGCCAGCAGTTATGGCCAGACAGGAACTAATGAAAAACTGTTTTTT	CASSYGQTGTNEKLFF
few	TRBV10-3	TRBD1	TRBJ1-2	TGTGCCATCAGTGACGACAGGGCGTACTATGGCTACACCTTC	CAISDDRAYYGYTF
once	TRBV9	TRBD2	TRBJ2-1	TGTGCCAGCAGCGTAGGGACTAGCTACAATGAGCAGTTCTTC	CASSVGTSYNEQFF
once	TRBV24-1	NA	TRBJ2-7	TGTGCCACCAGTGATCCGAGGGCCGGTCTCGAGCAGTACTTC	CATSDPRAGLEQYF
once	TRBV18	NA	TRBJ2-7	TGTGCCAGCTCACTGACGACCCTGGGTCTAGCCGTCCACGAGCAGTACTTC	CASSLTTLGLAVHEQYF
NA	TRBV5-6	NA	TRBJ1-3	TGTGCCAGCAGCCTTCGCCGGGACACACAGATTGGAAACACCATATATTTT	CASSLRRDTQIGNTIYF
NA	TRBV3-1/TRBV3-2	TRBD1	TRBJ1-3	TGTGCCAGCAGCCAAGATAGGGGGATCCTGGACAGGGGAAACACCATATATTTT	CASSQDRGILDRGNTIYF
NA	TRBV10-2	TRBD1	TRBJ2-3	TGCGCCAGCACCGCGGGGGACAGGGGCACAGATACGCAGTATTTT	CASTAGDRGTDTQYF
NA	TRBV6-5	TRBD1	TRBJ1-2	TGTGCCAGCAGCAAGAGACAGGGTCGGTATGGCTACACCTTC	CASSKRQGRYGYTF
NA	TRBV19	TRBD2	TRBJ2-7	TGTGCCAGTAGTACTTCCCTGGGGGGGGACTACGAGCAGTACTTC	CASSTSLGGDYEQYF
NA	TRBV5-8	TRBD1	TRBJ1-4	TGTGCCAGCAGCCTGACCTGGACAGGGGGTGAAAAACTGTTTTTT	CASSLTWTGGEKLFF
NA	TRBV27	NA	TRBJ2-1	TGTGCCAGCACCAATATGCGGGGAGGAGGCTATGAGCAGTTCTTC	CASTNMRGGGYEQFF
once	TRBV19	NA	TRBJ2-2	TGTGCCAGTACCCACCCGGGACTCGACGGCGGGGAGCTGTTTTTT	CASTHPGLDGGELFF
NA	TRBV19	NA	TRBJ1-4	TGTGCCAGTAGTATACCATTACGACGTGGGCCCCTTAATGAAAAACTGTTTTTT	CASSIPLRRGPLNEKLFF
NA	TRBV25-1	TRBD1	TRBJ1-4	TGTGCCAGCAGTGGGGACAGGGAGTGGGAAAAACTGTTTTTT	CASSGDREWEKLFF
once	TRBV3-1/TRBV3-2	TRBD1	TRBJ1-6	TGTGCCAGCAGCCAAGATCAGGGGGGATTATCACCCCTCCACTTT	CASSQDQGGLSPLHF
NA	TRBV19	NA	TRBJ1-2	TGTGCCAGTAGAGGACAGCTCTATGGCTACACCTTC	CASRGQLYGYTF
NA	TRBV5-1	TRBD2	TRBJ2-2	TGCGCCAGCAGCCCCCGGACTAGCGGGTTGTACACCGGGGAGCTGTTTTTT	CASSPRTSGLYTGELFF
few	TRBV27	NA	TRBJ2-1	TGTGCCAGTAAAACAGAATACAATGAGCAGTTCTTC	CASKTEYNEQFF
NA	TRBV19	NA	TRBJ2-2	TGTGCCAGTACCGATCGGGAGTGGACCGGGGAGCTGTTTTTT	CASTDREWTGELFF
NA	TRBV19	NA	TRBJ1-3	TGTGCCAGTACCCCAGGGGCTCTCCTCTTCTCTGGAAACACCATATATTTT	CASTPGALLFSGNTIYF
NA	TRBV10-3	TRBD1	TRBJ1-5	TGTGCCACACAGACAGGGTTGGAAGGAAATCAGCCCCAGCATTTT	CATQTGLEGNQPQHF
once	TRBV30	TRBD1	TRBJ2-7	TGTGCCTGGAGTAAGAGAGACAGGGGCGAGCAGTACTTC	CAWSKRDRGEQYF
NA	TRBV18	TRBD1	TRBJ2-7	TGTGCCAGCTCGCTAAATACAGGGGACGAGCAGTACTTC	CASSLNTGDEQYF
NA	TRBV7-8	NA	TRBJ2-7	TGTGCCAGCAGCCCCACGACTAGCGAGCAGTACTTC	CASSPTTSEQYF